Listed below are T cell receptor beta chains from one sample, sequenced in a study of T cells in localized non-small cell lung cancer. The table came from immunoSEQ multiplex PCR; TCRdb's copy has only in-frame clones and leaves some out. The sample consists of 20,000 to 25,000 clones, 88% of them appearing once. Sequenced material: peripheral blood mononuclear cells, taken before any cancer treatment. These receptors were taken from a woman aged 40-75 years with stage III lung adenocarcinoma. Each CDR3 is given with its conserved first and last residue. The D gene is left open where the match is weak. Where a row states a size, it is once, few, many or the class of an expanded clone; other rows omit it.

size,D,V,J,DNA,CDR3
NA,NA,TRBV30,TRBJ2-2,TGTGCCTGGAGTTTGGGTTTTTCAAGCGGGGAGCTGTTTTTT,CAWSLGFSSGELFF
NA,TRBD2,TRBV10-2,TRBJ2-2,TGCGCCAGCAGTGTTTACGCGGGGGATCGGACCGGGGAGCTGTTTTTT,CASSVYAGDRTGELFF
NA,NA,TRBV10-3,TRBJ2-2,TGTGCCATCACTAAGGACCCCACCGGGGAGCTGTTTTTT,CAITKDPTGELFF
NA,NA,TRBV6-5,TRBJ1-1,TGTGCCAGCAGTTATCGGTCCGGGGTCGCGAACACTGAAGCTTTCTTT,CASSYRSGVANTEAFF
NA,TRBD2,TRBV4-1,TRBJ2-3,TGCGCCAGCAGCCCGGGGGGGGGCACAGATACGCAGTATTTT,CASSPGGGTDTQYF
NA,NA,TRBV29-1,TRBJ2-7,TGCAGCGTTAAGAGTGGGTACGAGCAGTACTTC,CSVKSGYEQYF
NA,NA,TRBV27,TRBJ2-1,TGTGCCAGCAGTCCTGTCGGCGGGGCAACCTACAATGAGCAGTTCTTC,CASSPVGGATYNEQFF
NA,NA,TRBV5-6,TRBJ2-7,TGTGCCAGCAGCCTCCGCTCCTACGAGCAGTACTTC,CASSLRSYEQYF
NA,NA,TRBV7-9,TRBJ2-2,TGTGCCAGCAGACCGGGGCCGAGGGGCACCGGGGAGCTGTTTTTT,CASRPGPRGTGELFF
NA,TRBD2,TRBV15,TRBJ2-3,TGTGCCACCAGCAGCATCATCCTCAGGGACTACATTTGGACAGATACGCAGTATTTT,CATSSIILRDYIWTDTQYF
NA,NA,TRBV9,TRBJ1-2,TGTGCCAGCAGCGTAGATGGTGGGGGCTGGGATGGCTACACCTTC,CASSVDGGGWDGYTF
NA,NA,TRBV7-2,TRBJ1-2,TGTGCCAGCAGCCCAGGGTACGGCTACACCTTC,CASSPGYGYTF
NA,NA,TRBV10-1,TRBJ2-5,TGCGCCAGCAGTGAGTCTAAAGGGATCGGAGAGACCCAGTACTTC,CASSESKGIGETQYF
NA,TRBD2,TRBV7-9,TRBJ2-3,TGTGCCACTAGGGGCCCGGGACTAGCGGGGGGGCGTACAGATACGCAGTATTTT,CATRGPGLAGGRTDTQYF
once,NA,TRBV7-2,TRBJ1-4,TGTGCCAGCAGCTCGGACCCTTACGGAAAACTGTTTTTT,CASSSDPYGKLFF
NA,TRBD1,TRBV5-1,TRBJ2-1,TGCGCCAGCAGACCTACAGGGGGAGGATACAATGAGCAGTTCTTC,CASRPTGGGYNEQFF
NA,TRBD1,TRBV5-5,TRBJ1-5,TGTGCCAGCAGCTTGGCAGGGGGGGGTCAGCCCCAGCATTTT,CASSLAGGGQPQHF
NA,NA,TRBV29-1,TRBJ2-5,TGCAGCGTTGAATGGCCTCGCCAAGAGACCCAGTACTTC,CSVEWPRQETQYF
few,NA,TRBV9,TRBJ2-1,TGTGCCAGCAGCCCCGTCGGGGGGCTAGGCCACAATGAGCAGTTCTTC,CASSPVGGLGHNEQFF
once,NA,TRBV5-4,TRBJ1-4,TGTGCCAGCAGCCTGGGGACCACTGAAAAACTGTTTTTT,CASSLGTTEKLFF
few,TRBD2,TRBV2,TRBJ2-3,TGTGCCAGCACCCCCACGCTAGCGGGAGTTTCAGATACGCAGTATTTT,CASTPTLAGVSDTQYF
NA,NA,TRBV5-1,TRBJ2-1,TGCGCCAGCAGCTTAGGTGGGTTGCTTTTTGGTAATGAGCAGTTCTTC,CASSLGGLLFGNEQFF
NA,TRBD2,TRBV5-4,TRBJ2-7,TGTGCCAGCAGCCGAGGACTAGCGGACTACGAGCAGTACTTC,CASSRGLADYEQYF
once,NA,TRBV21-1,TRBJ1-2,TGTGCCAGCAGCAAAGTAGTGGCAGGGAATAAGAATGGCTACACCTTC,CASSKVVAGNKNGYTF
NA,NA,TRBV9,TRBJ2-2,TGTGCCAGCAGCGCCCTAGGGGGTCCCGGGGAGCTGTTTTTT,CASSALGGPGELFF
few,NA,TRBV19,TRBJ1-4,TGTGCCAGTAGAGAAGGATATGAAAAACTGTTTTTT,CASREGYEKLFF
NA,NA,TRBV6-6,TRBJ2-2,TGTGCCAGCAGCCAAGGGACCGGGGAGCTGTTTTTT,CASSQGTGELFF
NA,NA,TRBV7-8,TRBJ2-2,TGTGCCAGCAGCTTAGGCCAGGGGTCTGCCGGGGAGCTGTTTTTT,CASSLGQGSAGELFF
NA,NA,TRBV5-1,TRBJ2-2,TGCGCCAGCAGCCCCACACTGGTCAATCCCACCGGGGAGCTGTTTTTT,CASSPTLVNPTGELFF
NA,NA,TRBV11-3,TRBJ2-1,TGTGCCAGCAGCCGCGGTGACTACAATGAGCAGTTCTTC,CASSRGDYNEQFF
once,TRBD1,TRBV12-5,TRBJ1-1,TGTGCTAGTGGTACTGGACAGGTGAACACTGAAGCTTTCTTT,CASGTGQVNTEAFF
NA,NA,TRBV28,TRBJ2-7,TGTGCCAGCAGCGGTTATGGGACTCCCGTTCTCACTACCCAATACGAGCAGTACTTC,CASSGYGTPVLTTQYEQYF
NA,TRBD2,TRBV6-1,TRBJ2-5,TGTGCCAGTACCGGGGCGGGAGAAGAGACCCAGTACTTC,CASTGAGEETQYF
NA,TRBD1,TRBV19,TRBJ1-1,TGTGCCAGTAGTTTCCTTAGGGGACAGGACGCTTTCTTT,CASSFLRGQDAFF
NA,NA,TRBV6-5,TRBJ1-3,TGTGCCAGCAGGGCAGGGGCCAACTCTGGAAACACCATATATTTT,CASRAGANSGNTIYF
NA,NA,TRBV7-2,TRBJ2-2,TGTGCCAGCACCTTTATTAGCTCCGGGGAGCTGTTTTTT,CASTFISSGELFF
NA,NA,TRBV5-1,TRBJ2-5,TGCGCCAGCACGGGCTCAGGTCAAGAGACCCAGTACTTC,CASTGSGQETQYF
once,TRBD1,TRBV19,TRBJ2-4,TGTGCCAGTAGTACCCGACAGGGGGTAGGCATTCAGTACTTC,CASSTRQGVGIQYF
NA,TRBD2,TRBV7-7,TRBJ2-1,TGTGCCAGCAGCCCCGAGCTAGCGGGGGTATACAATGAGCAGTTCTTC,CASSPELAGVYNEQFF
once,TRBD2,TRBV18,TRBJ2-7,TGTGCCAGCTCACCACCGGCGGGAGGGCGGGCCTACGAGCAGTACTTC,CASSPPAGGRAYEQYF
NA,NA,TRBV19,TRBJ2-1,TGTGCCAGTAGTCCAGACTCCGTTGGGGATGAGCAGTTCTTC,CASSPDSVGDEQFF
once,NA,TRBV5-4,TRBJ1-2,TGTGCCAGCAGTTCCGCCGGGCAGGGCGACTATGGCTACACCTTC,CASSSAGQGDYGYTF
NA,NA,TRBV7-8,TRBJ1-5,TGTGCCAGCAGCTTAACCAAACCTTTCAAAACGAAGGCAGCTTTTAATCAGCCCCAGCATTTT,CASSLTKPFKTKAAFNQPQHF
NA,NA,TRBV6-1,TRBJ2-7,TGTGCCAGCAGTCCACAGGGAGTCGGAACTAGTGAGCAGTACTTC,CASSPQGVGTSEQYF
once,TRBD2,TRBV27,TRBJ2-1,TGTGCCAGCAGCCTAACCGGGACTAGAATAACTGATGAGCAGTTCTTC,CASSLTGTRITDEQFF
NA,NA,TRBV7-9,TRBJ1-5,TGTGCCAGCAGCTTTCAGAATCAGCCCCAGCATTTT,CASSFQNQPQHF
NA,TRBD2,TRBV27,TRBJ2-1,TGTGCCAGCAGCCTCCAGGGACTAGCGGGATACAATGAGCAGTTCTTC,CASSLQGLAGYNEQFF
NA,TRBD1,TRBV5-1,TRBJ1-1,TGCGCCAGCAGCATACAGGGGGCAGGGACTGAAGCTTTCTTT,CASSIQGAGTEAFF
NA,NA,TRBV7-2,TRBJ1-5,TGTGCCAGCAGCTTTCAGGAGGGAGGGAATCAGCCCCAGCATTTT,CASSFQEGGNQPQHF
few,NA,TRBV14,TRBJ1-1,TGTGCCAGCAGCCTTCTCCAGGCTGAAGCTTTCTTT,CASSLLQAEAFF
NA,NA,TRBV11-2,TRBJ1-5,TGTGCCAGCAGCTTATACGGGGGTGGCGGGCAGCCCCAGCATTTT,CASSLYGGGGQPQHF
NA,NA,TRBV6-5,TRBJ2-2,TGTGCCAGCAGACAGGGCGCCGGGGAGCTGTTTTTT,CASRQGAGELFF
NA,TRBD1,TRBV7-8,TRBJ2-3,TGTGCCAGCAGCTCCGTCCCGGGACAGGGTCTGGGGTCAGATACGCAGTATTTT,CASSSVPGQGLGSDTQYF
few,TRBD2,TRBV4-3,TRBJ2-1,TGCGCCAGCAGCCAAGATAGCGGGGGGTACAATGAGCAGTTCTTC,CASSQDSGGYNEQFF
NA,TRBD1,TRBV18,TRBJ2-5,TGTGCCAGCTCACAACAACCCCCCGGACAGGGCCAAGAGACCCAGTACTTC,CASSQQPPGQGQETQYF
NA,NA,TRBV11-2,TRBJ2-7,TGTGCCAGCAGCTTAGATTTTATGGGTGCTAGCGCTAACATGTACTTC,CASSLDFMGASANMYF